The 2 T cell receptor beta chains below all came from one sample that was sequenced in a study of a mutant IDH1 vaccine in newly diagnosed glioma. These receptors' targets are unknown. Some clones are missing from TCRdb's copy, which holds only in-frame ones; the method was immunoSEQ multiplex PCR. The profile shows tens of thousands of clones, 89% of them singletons. This sample's time point: week 11, during vaccination. Every vaccine dose comprised 300 ug of mutant IDH1 20-mer peptide plus topical imiquimod. The material sequenced was PBMCs, taken from a glioma patient whose treatment included an IDH1 peptide vaccine. The receptors derive from a woman aged 40 to 55 with glioma.

The chain's CDR3 is CASSLAGDLSVLTF. DNA for the CDR3: TGTGCCAGCAGCTTGGCAGGGGATCTCAGCGTCCTGACTTTC. The chain is built from TRBV7-3 and TRBJ2-6; D is possibly TRBD1 (6 bases). The CDR3 spans 14 residues. The germline gives CDR1 SGHTA, CDR2 FQGTGA. Deletions cut 3 bases from V and 12 bases from J, with 15 bases between.

This clone was detected once. V usage is TRBV19 and J usage is TRBJ2-7; D might be TRBD1 or TRBD2, each matching 6 bases. The germline V and J ends were trimmed by 6 bases and 0 bases, with 9 bases remaining between them. The CDR3 is 13 residues long. CDR1 and CDR2 (germline): LNHDA, SQIVND (reference sequence). The CDR3 here is CASSTGASYEQYF. The CDR3 DNA follows: TGTGCCAGTAGCACGGGGGCCTCCTACGAGCAGTACTTC. The entire variable domain, with the rest obtained from reference TRBV19 and TRBJ2-7, is as follows: DGGITQSPKYLFRKEGQNVTLSCEQNLNHDAMYWYRQDPGQGLRLIYYSQIVNDFQKGDIAEGYSVSREKKESFPLTVTSAQKNPTAFYLCASSTGASYEQYFGPGTRLTVT.